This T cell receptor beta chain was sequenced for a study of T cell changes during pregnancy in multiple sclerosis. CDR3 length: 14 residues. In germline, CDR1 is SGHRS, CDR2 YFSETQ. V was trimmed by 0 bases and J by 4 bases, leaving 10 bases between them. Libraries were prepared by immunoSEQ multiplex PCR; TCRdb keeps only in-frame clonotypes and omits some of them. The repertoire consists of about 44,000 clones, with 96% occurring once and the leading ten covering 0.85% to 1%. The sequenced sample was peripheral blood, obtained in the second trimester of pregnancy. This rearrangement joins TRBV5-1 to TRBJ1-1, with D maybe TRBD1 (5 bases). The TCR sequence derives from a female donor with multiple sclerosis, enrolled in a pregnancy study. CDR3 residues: CASSLDTGTTEAFF. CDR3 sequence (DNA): TGCGCCAGCAGCTTGGACACAGGTACCACTGAAGCTTTCTTT.